The 22 T cell receptor beta chains in this list originate from one sample, sequenced in a study of shared clonotypes between healthy human individuals. Clones were sequenced by immunoSEQ multiplex PCR, and TCRdb holds only the in-frame ones, with some missing. Among 2 million to 2.5 million clones, 85% to 95% were seen once, and the ten largest hold 0.37%. The sequencing sample was made of naive CD4+ T cells from PBMCs. Subset noted: CD45RA+ positively selected. These TCRs come from a man between 18 and 35 years old in good health. Some clones in this sample may be carry-over from other donors' samples.

In this sample, this clone turned up once. The chain recombines TRBV6-5 with TRBJ2-2; 10 nucleotides line up with TRBD2. The CDR3 has 14 amino acids. CDR1 is MNHEY and CDR2 is SVGAGI in the germline V gene. V dropped 6 bases and J dropped 5; count of bases not matched to a gene: 3. The CDR3 nucleotides are TGTGCCAGCAGGGGGACTAGCGCGACCGGGGAGCTGTTTTTT. Encoded protein: CASRGTSATGELFF.

V gene TRBV25-1 combines with J gene TRBJ1-2; the D is unclear. Germline lookup yields CDR1 MGHDK and CDR2 SYGVNS. CDR3 length equals 14 residues. The V gene lost 5 bases and the J gene lost 6 bases, with 16 bases spanning the gap. As DNA, the CDR3 is TGTGCCAGCAGTCCTTCTGAGGGCCTGGATGGCTACACCTTC. This sequence encodes CASSPSEGLDGYTF.

On this clone itself: Distinct nucleotide sequences in the sample also encode this CDR3. This chain links TRBV28 with TRBJ2-3; D is uncertain. Germline-derived CDR1 and CDR2 are MDHEN and SYDVKM. V lost 6 bases, J lost 2 bases, and 6 bases lay in between. CDR3 length: 12 amino acids. As DNA, the CDR3 is TGTGCCAGCAGCGAATTCACAGATACGCAGTATTTT. As protein: CASSEFTDTQYF.

V is TRBV18 and J is TRBJ2-2; 12 bases fit TRBD2. Germline assignment: CDR1 KGHSH and CDR2 LQKENI. Unmatched junction bases numbered 13, after V lost 1 base and J lost 1 base. This CDR3 spans 21 amino acids. The DNA of the CDR3 is TGTGCCAGCTCACCACAGGGCGCTAGACTAGCGGGAGAGAGGAACACCGGGGAGCTGTTTTTT. Protein sequence: CASSPQGARLAGERNTGELFF.

This clone was observed a single time. V is TRBV27 and J is TRBJ2-2, with 7 bases that match TRBD2. This CDR3 is built from 15 residues. In germline, CDR1 is MNHEY, CDR2 SMNVEV (reference sequence). V was pared by 3 bases and J by 4 bases, with 5 bases of the junction left unmatched. CDR3 residues: CASSFGGRVTGELFF. The DNA of the CDR3 is TGTGCCAGCAGTTTTGGTGGGAGGGTCACCGGGGAGCTGTTTTTT.

Concerning this clone: Other DNA variants within this sample encode the same CDR3. This chain links TRBV9 with TRBJ1-2; the match to TRBD1 covers 7 bases. V lost 1 base and J lost 8; bases outside the gene matches: 5. The CDR3 runs 13 residues. CDR1 and CDR2 from the germline V gene are SGDLS and YYNGEE. The CDR3 loop is CASSVLSGGGYTF. CDR3 in DNA: TGTGCCAGCAGCGTATTGTCAGGGGGAGGCTACACCTTC.

This chain connects TRBV28 to TRBJ1-2; 8 bases match TRBD1. V trimming: 4 bases; J trimming: 8 bases; junction bases outside the gene matches: 12. The CDR3 runs 15 residues. The V gene's germline CDR1 is MDHEN and CDR2 SYDVKM. Here the CDR3 reads CASSSTDRVGRGYTF. Written as DNA, the CDR3 is TGTGCCAGCAGTTCAACGGACAGGGTTGGACGGGGCTACACCTTC.

The CDR3 region has the DNA TGTGCCAGCAGCTTTGGCGGATTCTACGAGCAGTACTTC. Amino acid sequence: CASSFGGFYEQYF. The V and J genes are TRBV7-6 and TRBJ2-7, with unresolved D. This CDR3 has 13 residues. Deletions cut 3 bases from V and 3 bases from J, with 9 bases between. Germline CDR1 is SGHVS and CDR2 is FNYEAQ.

As regards this clone: The sample carries other DNA sequences with the same CDR3. V and J are TRBV7-3 and TRBJ2-7; no definite D call. The CDR3 loop spans 11 amino acids. Germline V CDR1 and CDR2: SGHTA, FQGTGA. Trimming shortened V by 4 bases and J by 6 bases, and 7 bases separated the two germline ends. The DNA for the CDR3 is TGTGCCAGCAGCTCCGGCGGCGAGCAGTACTTC. Its translation is CASSSGGEQYF. Complete variable domain (other parts from reference TRBV7-3 and TRBJ2-7): GAGVSQTPSNKVTEKGKYVELRCDPISGHTALYWYRQSLGQGPEFLIYFQGTGAADDSGLPNDRFFAVRPEGSVSTLKIQRTERGDSAVYLCASSSGGEQYFGPGTRLTVT.

The chain uses TRBV25-1 and TRBJ2-1; 7 bases are a match to TRBD2. The J segment lost 1 base and the V segment lost 4 bases, leaving 7 bases of the junction unmatched. This CDR3 is 16 amino acids long. Germline V gene data show CDR1 as MGHDK and CDR2 as SYGVNS. As DNA, the CDR3 is TGTGCCAGCAGTGTGTCGGCTAGCGGTTCCTACAATGAGCAGTTCTTC. Translated, it gives CASSVSASGSYNEQFF.

The chain recombines TRBV14 with TRBJ1-1; D ambiguous. CDR3 size: 15 residues. Trimming shortened V by 1 base and J by 1 base, and 10 bases separated the two germline ends. Germline CDR1 SGHDN, CDR2 FVKESK. The CDR3 sequence is CASSQVAGRNTEAFF. CDR3 bases: TGTGCCAGCAGCCAAGTCGCGGGGAGGAACACTGAAGCTTTCTTT.

This rearrangement joins TRBV7-2 to TRBJ1-4; 11 bases are a match to TRBD1. The V gene end was trimmed by 2 bases and the J gene end by 10 bases; junction bases not matched to a gene: 3. CDR1 is SGHTA, CDR2 FQGNSA, per germline. The CDR3 is 14 amino acids. The CDR3 is CASSLLGQGGKLFF. As DNA, the CDR3 is TGTGCCAGCAGCTTACTGGGACAGGGGGGAAAACTGTTTTTT.

The chain recombines TRBV7-2 with TRBJ1-2; 9 nucleotides match TRBD1. CDR3 size: 15 residues. Germline CDR1 is SGHTA and CDR2 is FQGNSA. J gave up 2 bases and V 5 bases, and 6 bases lay outside the gene matches. CDR3 amino acids: CASSPQGALNYGYTF. The CDR3 DNA sequence: TGTGCCAGCAGCCCACAGGGGGCCTTAAACTATGGCTACACCTTC.

This clone was detected once. V and J are TRBV2 and TRBJ2-7, with D tentatively TRBD1 (8 bases). V was cut by 6 bases and J by 3 bases, with 15 bases left in between. This CDR3 has 14 residues. Germline V gene data show CDR1 as SNHLY and CDR2 as FYNNEI. This CDR3 is CASRNRGGDYEQYF. The CDR3 DNA sequence: TGTGCCAGCAGAAACAGGGGGGGGGACTACGAGCAGTACTTC.

As DNA, the CDR3 is TGTGCCAGCAGTGACAGGGGTGGCGATACGCAGTATTTT. Its translation is CASSDRGGDTQYF. This chain links TRBV6-1 with TRBJ2-3, with a tentative D call TRBD1 (6 bases). V was trimmed by 3 bases and J by 6 bases, leaving 10 bases between them. Germline loops: CDR1 MNHNS, CDR2 SASEGT. The CDR3 is made up of 13 amino acids.

About this clone itself: Different DNA sequences within this sample yield the same CDR3. The chain has TRBV19 and TRBJ2-1; TRBD1 or TRBD2 may be the D gene (5 bases each). CDR3 length: 15 residues. Deletions cut 3 bases from V and 0 bases from J, with 9 bases between. The V gene's germline CDR1 is LNHDA and CDR2 SQIVND (reference sequence). CDR3 protein: CASSMGVSSYNEQFF. CDR3 DNA: TGTGCCAGTAGTATGGGGGTCAGCTCCTACAATGAGCAGTTCTTC.

The chain carries TRBV5-1 and TRBJ2-1; D remains unclear. The germline V gene encodes CDR1 SGHRS and CDR2 YFSETQ. Trimming left V 1 base short and J 2 bases short, with 7 bases between. The CDR3 runs 14 residues. In DNA form, the CDR3 reads TGCGCCAGCAGCTTGTTAGGGACCTACAATGAGCAGTTCTTC. Amino acids: CASSLLGTYNEQFF.

V and J are TRBV4-3 and TRBJ2-7; D is uncertain. Deletions cut 4 bases from V and 7 bases from J, with 8 bases between. Germline lookup yields CDR1 LGHNA and CDR2 YSLEER. This CDR3 is built from 11 residues. The chain's CDR3 is CASSPFWEQYF. The CDR3 DNA reads as TGCGCCAGCAGCCCATTTTGGGAGCAGTACTTC.

J is TRBJ2-5 and V is TRBV9, with TRBD1 identical over 8 bases. CDR1 is SGDLS and CDR2 is YYNGEE in the germline V gene. The CDR3 consists of 12 residues. V lost 3 bases and J lost 11; bases outside the gene matches: 6. This CDR3 reads CASSAQGAIQYF. In DNA, the CDR3 is TGTGCCAGCAGCGCCCAGGGGGCGATTCAGTACTTC.

This sequence joins TRBV5-6 and TRBJ2-6, with D possibly TRBD1 on 5 matching bases. V shed 1 base and J shed 1 base, with 9 bases lying between them. CDR3 length: 16 residues. Germline CDR1 and CDR2: SGHDT and YYEEEE. The DNA of the CDR3 is TGTGCCAGCAGCTTGTTCCGACAGTCTGGGGCCAACGTCCTGACTTTC. Protein: CASSLFRQSGANVLTF. The full variable domain, completed using reference TRBV5-6 and TRBJ2-6, is DAGVTQSPTHLIKTRGQQVTLRCSPKSGHDTVSWYQQALGQGPQFIFQYYEEEERQRGNFPDRFSGHQFPNYSSELNVNALLLGDSALYLCASSLFRQSGANVLTFGAGSRLTVL.

The chain joins TRBV11-2 to TRBJ2-7; 10 nucleotides align to TRBD2. The CDR3 consists of 14 residues. Germline-derived CDR1 and CDR2 are SGHAT and FQNNGV. The V gene end was trimmed by 4 bases and the J gene end by 3 bases; junction bases not matched to a gene: 3. CDR3 protein: CASSSSGSIYEQYF. The CDR3 region has the DNA TGTGCCAGCAGCTCTAGCGGGAGTATCTACGAGCAGTACTTC.

V is TRBV27 and J is TRBJ1-1; 11 bases fit TRBD1. Germline CDR1 and CDR2: MNHEY and SMNVEV (reference sequence). The V segment lost 1 base and the J segment 7 bases; nucleotides outside the gene matches: 5. The CDR3 is 15 residues long. The CDR3 sequence is CASSLFGQGAVEAFF. DNA of the CDR3: TGTGCCAGCAGTTTATTTGGACAGGGGGCGGTTGAAGCTTTCTTT.